This TCR beta chain was found in a study of shared clonotypes between healthy human individuals. Study overall: The study enrolled two women and three men aged 18 to 49.

Profiled with immunoSEQ multiplex PCR; TCRdb holds only in-frame clones, not every one. The sample has some 1,100,000 clones, around three quarters seen once. Healthy HIV-negative adults without recent acute infections or vaccinations served as donors. Looked up from germline, CDR1 is SGHNT and CDR2 is YYREEE (reference sequence). CDR3 size: 15 residues. V was trimmed by 0 bases and J by 5 bases, leaving 9 bases between them. Sample: memory CD4+ T cells from PBMCs. Indicated subset: CD45RA-negative fraction. The chain is built from TRBV5-4 and TRBJ2-6, with a possible D match to TRBD1 (6 bases). The origin of this receptor is a man aged 18 to 30 in good health. Some clones in this sample may be carry-over from other donors' samples. The CDR3 is CASSLGRDRANVLTF. CDR3 coding DNA: TGTGCCAGCAGCTTGGGCCGGGACAGGGCCAACGTCCTGACTTTC.